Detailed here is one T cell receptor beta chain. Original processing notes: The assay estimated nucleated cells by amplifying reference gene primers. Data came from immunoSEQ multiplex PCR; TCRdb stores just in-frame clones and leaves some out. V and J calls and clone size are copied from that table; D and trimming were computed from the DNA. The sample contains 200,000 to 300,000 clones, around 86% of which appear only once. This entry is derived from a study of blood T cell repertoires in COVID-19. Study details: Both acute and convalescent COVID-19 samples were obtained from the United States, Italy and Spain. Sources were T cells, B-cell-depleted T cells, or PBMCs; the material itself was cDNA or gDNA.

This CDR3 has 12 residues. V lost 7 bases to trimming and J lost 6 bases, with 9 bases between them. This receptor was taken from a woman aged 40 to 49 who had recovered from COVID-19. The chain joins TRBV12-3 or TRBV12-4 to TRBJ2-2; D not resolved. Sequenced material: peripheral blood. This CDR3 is CASTPGPGELFF. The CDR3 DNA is TGTGCCAGCACCCCTGGGCCCGGGGAGCTGTTTTTT.